Shown below are 11 T cell receptor beta chains from a single sample sequenced in a study of blood T cell repertoires in COVID-19. Repertoires were generated with immunoSEQ multiplex PCR, while TCRdb's copy carries only in-frame clones and drops some. The sample comprises 80,000 to 95,000 clones, 89% of which are singletons, and roughly 3.5% rests with the top ten. The sequenced sample consisted of peripheral blood. The receptor set was obtained from a woman aged 70 to 79 with acute or convalescent COVID-19.

This clone has more than one count but fewer than ten. This chain uses TRBV6-5 with TRBJ1-5; D possibly corresponds to TRBD1 (5 bases). The V gene lost 6 bases and the J gene lost 5 bases, with 14 bases spanning the gap. Per germline, CDR1 MNHEY and CDR2 SVGAGI. The CDR3 covers 14 residues. CDR3 protein: CASSGRTQDQPQHF. Here the CDR3 DNA reads TGTGCCAGCAGCGGTCGGACACAAGATCAGCCCCAGCATTTT.

The gene calls are TRBV7-8 and TRBJ1-2; 9 nucleotides line up with TRBD1. The CDR3 has 17 residues. Trimming cost V 4 bases and J 5 bases; bases outside gene matches: 14. Looked up from germline, CDR1 is SGHVS and CDR2 is FQNEAQ. This CDR3 reads CASSWIGTGTNRYGYTF. The CDR3 bases are TGTGCCAGCAGCTGGATCGGGACAGGGACAAATCGATATGGCTACACCTTC.

This chain uses TRBV6-5 with TRBJ1-3; D gene unclear. This CDR3 has 12 residues. Trimming left V 8 bases short and J 0 bases short, with 5 bases between. The germline V gene has CDR1 MNHEY and CDR2 SVGAGI. The CDR3 region is CASVSSGNTIYF. The CDR3 DNA reads TGTGCCAGCGTCAGCTCTGGAAACACCATATATTTT.

The chain carries TRBV5-1 and TRBJ1-4, with D possibly TRBD1 on 6 matching bases. V lost 2 bases and J 7 bases, leaving 21 bases between the germline ends. Germline lookup yields CDR1 SGHRS and CDR2 YFSETQ. The CDR3 has 17 residues. The DNA of the CDR3 is TGCGCCAGCAGCTTAAAAATTAGACAGGACGGAGGTGAAAAACTGTTTTTT. Translated: CASSLKIRQDGGEKLFF.

This sequence joins TRBV19 and TRBJ1-3, with TRBD1 as a possible D gene (5 bases). Between the trimmed V and J ends, which lost 4 bases and 0 bases, there was a span of 16 bases. There are 17 residues in the CDR3. CDR1 and CDR2 (germline): LNHDA, SQIVND (reference sequence). The DNA for the CDR3 is TGTGCCAGTAGTAGAGGACCGCGGGGGTACTCTGGAAACACCATATATTTT. As protein: CASSRGPRGYSGNTIYF.

This clone was counted once. This sequence joins TRBV3-1 (or the pseudogene TRBV3-2) and TRBJ1-6; D remains ambiguous. Germline CDR1 and CDR2: LGHDT and YNNKEL (reference sequence). V lost 3 bases and J 0 bases, leaving 12 bases between the germline ends. This CDR3 region has 17 residues. The CDR3 loop reads CASSQTDRGSYNSPLHF. CDR3 DNA sequence: TGTGCCAGCAGCCAGACGGACCGGGGCTCCTATAATTCACCCCTCCACTTT.

The rearrangement joins TRBV30 to TRBJ1-2, with D maybe TRBD1 (5 bases). CDR1 is GTSNPN and CDR2 is SVGIG in the germline V gene (reference sequence). The germline V and J ends were trimmed by 4 bases and 7 bases, with 16 bases remaining between them. The CDR3 contains 13 residues. CDR3 in amino acids: CAWTWGGLGGYTF. In DNA, the CDR3 is TGTGCCTGGACCTGGGGGGGGTTGGGTGGCTACACCTTC.

V and J are TRBV28 and TRBJ2-6, with D tentatively TRBD1 (6 bases). This CDR3 comprises 18 residues. Germline-derived CDR1 and CDR2 are MDHEN and SYDVKM. The V end lost 7 bases, the J end lost 0 bases, and 19 bases lay between the germline ends. The CDR3 DNA reads as TGTGCCAGCACCCTCCGGGGCCAGGGGCACTCTGGGGCCAACGTCCTGACTTTC. It specifies CASTLRGQGHSGANVLTF.

The chain employs TRBV28 and TRBJ2-1, with D possibly TRBD2 on 5 matching bases. V was clipped by 6 bases and J by 2 bases, with 11 bases between them. CDR1 MDHEN and CDR2 SYDVKM come from the germline V gene. The CDR3 has 14 residues. CDR3 protein: CASRVRGTYNEQFF. As DNA, the CDR3 is TGTGCCAGCAGGGTACGGGGAACCTACAATGAGCAGTTCTTC.

This clone was observed a single time. The gene calls are TRBV28 and TRBJ1-4; possibly TRBD1 for D (5 bases). The V and J ends lost 5 bases and 0 bases respectively, with 10 bases between them. The germline CDR1 and CDR2 sequences are MDHEN and SYDVKM. The CDR3 contains 15 residues. The DNA for the CDR3 is TGTGCCAGCAGTGCGGGGGTTGCAACTAATGAAAAACTGTTTTTT. Its protein is CASSAGVATNEKLFF. Complete variable domain (other parts from reference TRBV28 and TRBJ1-4): DVKVTQSSRYLVKRTGEKVFLECVQDMDHENMFWYRQDPGLGLRLIYFSYDVKMKEKGDIPEGYSVSREKKERFSLILESASTNQTSMYLCASSAGVATNEKLFFGSGTQLSVL.

The chain has TRBV7-2 and TRBJ2-7, with D possibly called TRBD1 or TRBD2 (5 bases each). CDR3 length: 12 amino acids. The germline CDR1 and CDR2 sequences are SGHTA and FQGNSA. The germline V and J ends were trimmed by 4 bases and 6 bases, with 10 bases remaining between them. The CDR3 is CASSSAGSEQYF. The CDR3 nucleotides read TGTGCCAGCAGCTCAGCAGGGAGCGAGCAGTACTTC.